Shown below are 31 T cell receptor beta chains from a single sample sequenced in a study of T cells in Graves' hyperthyroidism and ophthalmopathy. The TCR beta CDR3 regions underwent amplification using RNA transcripts as the source. A set of HTBI primers served as the primers for a first-round RT-PCR of the TCR CDR3. TCRdb independently ran MiXCR on the multiplex PCR reads; one entry per CDR3 protein. There are roughly 500,000 distinct CDR3 sequences in the sample; roughly 45% occur only once, and roughly 45% lies in the top ten. Sequencing was performed on peripheral blood or thyroid tissue (not recorded which). Receptors were obtained from an adult woman with Graves' disease, either hyperthyroidism or ophthalmopathy (not recorded which).

At least ten counts were recorded for this clonotype. The V call is TRBV2, the J call TRBJ2-2, with D possibly being TRBD2 (5 bases). This CDR3 is built from 13 residues. The germline V gene has CDR1 SNHLY and CDR2 FYNNEI. The V end was cut by 6 bases, the J end by 6 bases, with 11 bases between. CDR3 residues: CASRDFEPGELFF. CDR3 DNA: TGTGCCAGCAGGGACTTTGAACCCGGGGAGCTGTTTTTT.

The gene calls are TRBV12-3 or TRBV12-4 and TRBJ2-6; no firm D call. This CDR3 is built from 13 residues. V gave up 8 bases and J gave up 1 base, with 6 bases separating them. CDR3: CASLRSGANVLTF. CDR3 in DNA: TGTGCCAGCCTGAGGTCTGGGGCCAACGTCCTGACTTTC.

The rearrangement links TRBV11-2 to TRBJ2-2, with TRBD1 matching 7 bases. The CDR3 consists of 15 residues. V lost 6 bases to trimming and J lost 3 bases; unmatched junction nucleotides: 7. Per germline, CDR1 SGHAT and CDR2 FQNNGV. CDR3 DNA: TGTGCCAGCAGTTCGGGACAGAGAGACACCGGGGAGCTGTTTTTT. Translating gives CASSSGQRDTGELFF.

The chain uses TRBV25-1 and TRBJ1-1, with a weak D call TRBD1 (6 bases). This CDR3 comprises 12 residues. Trimming shortened V by 6 bases and J by 11 bases, and 16 bases separated the two germline ends. In germline, CDR1 is MGHDK, CDR2 SYGVNS. The CDR3 nucleotides are TGTGCCAGCAGCCCAGGGGTCACGGTTGCTTTCTTT. Its protein is CASSPGVTVAFF.

V is TRBV19 and J is TRBJ1-6; D uncertain. Between the trimmed V and J ends, which lost 0 bases and 10 bases, there was a span of 7 bases. The CDR3 is 13 amino acids. The germline V gene encodes CDR1 LNHDA and CDR2 SQIVND (reference sequence). CDR3 coding DNA: TGTGCCAGTAGTATAGAACGGATATCACCCCTCCACTTT. It is translated as CASSIERISPLHF.

The rearrangement links TRBV2 to TRBJ1-2; D remains unclear. There are 12 residues in the CDR3. The germline V and J ends were trimmed by 6 bases and 4 bases, with 9 bases remaining between them. Looked up from germline, CDR1 is SNHLY and CDR2 is FYNNEI. The CDR3 DNA reads as TGTGCCAGCAGGGAGTCTTTCTATGGCTACACCTTC. Its translation: CASRESFYGYTF.

This rearrangement joins TRBV5-5 to TRBJ2-6; D gene ambiguous. Germline CDR1 reads SGHKS; CDR2 reads YYEKEE (reference sequence). The ends were cut back, 3 bases at V and 18 bases at J, with 7 bases in the middle. The length of the CDR3 is 9 residues. This CDR3 reads CASSSFGTF. The CDR3, as DNA: TGTGCCAGCAGCTCGTTCGGGACTTTC.

The chain joins TRBV2 to TRBJ2-3; D gene unclear. Germline CDR1 SNHLY, CDR2 FYNNEI. Trimming cost V 3 bases and J 2 bases, with 9 bases left between them. The CDR3 contains 14 residues. The CDR3 DNA reads as TGTGCCAGCAGTGAGACAAGGTCCACAGATACGCAGTATTTT. Protein sequence: CASSETRSTDTQYF. The entire variable domain, with the rest obtained from reference TRBV2 and TRBJ2-3, is as follows: EPEVTQTPSHQVTQMGQEVILRCVPISNHLYFYWYRQILGQKVEFLVSFYNNEISEKSEIFDDQFSVERPDGSNFTLKIRSTKLEDSAMYFCASSETRSTDTQYFGPGTRLTVL.

Many counts were recorded for this clonotype. The V and J genes are TRBV27 and TRBJ1-5, with D uncertain. The CDR3 totals 13 residues. Trimming removed 6 bases from V and 3 bases from J, with 9 bases in between. Germline CDR1 is MNHEY and CDR2 is SMNVEV (reference sequence). CDR3 loop: CASSLQVNQPQHF. The CDR3, as DNA: TGTGCCAGCAGCTTACAAGTCAATCAGCCCCAGCATTTT.

In its sample, this clonotype was seen a few times. V usage is TRBV7-9 and J usage is TRBJ1-2, with TRBD1 as a possible D gene (5 bases). Germline loops: CDR1 SEHNR, CDR2 FQNEAQ (reference sequence). CDR3 size: 13 residues. Trimming left V 7 bases short and J 8 bases short, with 17 bases between. CDR3 loop: CASIPSPGIGYTF. The CDR3 bases are TGTGCCAGCATACCTAGCCCAGGGATAGGCTACACCTTC.

This clonotype was recorded at least ten times. The gene calls are TRBV19 and TRBJ2-7; the D gene is possibly TRBD1 (6 bases). The CDR3 length is 14 residues. The ends were cut back, 5 bases at V and 1 base at J, with 12 bases in the middle. The germline V gene has CDR1 LNHDA and CDR2 SQIVND (reference sequence). The CDR3 DNA sequence: TGTGCCAGTAGTTTGGACAGTTTGTCCTACGAGCAGTACTTC. This gives the protein CASSLDSLSYEQYF.

The chain links TRBV27 to TRBJ2-7, with D unclear. The germline V and J ends were trimmed by 2 bases and 0 bases, with 8 bases remaining between them. Germline CDR1 and CDR2: MNHEY and SMNVEV (reference sequence). CDR3 size: 14 residues. Written as DNA, the CDR3 is TGTGCCAGCAGTTTAATCGAGAGCTCCTACGAGCAGTACTTC. Translation: CASSLIESSYEQYF.

This clonotype appeared a few times. This rearrangement joins TRBV10-3 to TRBJ2-5, with TRBD1 identical over 7 bases. CDR1 is ENHRY and CDR2 is SYGVKD in the germline V gene. CDR3 size: 14 residues. V lost 8 bases, J lost 1 base, and 7 bases stayed unmatched. The CDR3 DNA reads as TGTGCCATCGCGAGACAGGGCACCCAAGAGACCCAGTACTTC. As protein: CAIARQGTQETQYF.

CDR3 coding DNA: TGTGCCACCAGTGATTCCACAGGGCTAGTTAGCAATCAGCCCCAGCATTTT. It yields the protein CATSDSTGLVSNQPQHF. V gene TRBV24-1 combines with J gene TRBJ1-5, with a tentative D call TRBD1 (6 bases). The CDR3 length is 17 residues. Trimming removed 2 bases at V and 0 bases at J, with 13 bases between. From germline, CDR1 is KGHDR and CDR2 SFDVKD.

The chain employs TRBV11-2 and TRBJ1-4; D gene unclear. The germline CDR1 and CDR2 sequences are SGHAT and FQNNGV. With 6 bases removed from V and 4 bases from J, the gap between germline ends came to 15 bases. The CDR3 runs to 15 residues. In DNA, the CDR3 is TGTGCCAGCAGTTGGAGTTCAGGCCTTAATGAAAAACTGTTTTTT. It specifies CASSWSSGLNEKLFF.

The chain recombines TRBV29-1 with TRBJ2-5; 9 bases agree with TRBD2. This CDR3 has 14 residues. CDR1 SQVTM and CDR2 ANQGSEA come from the germline V gene. The V segment lost 4 bases and the J segment 5 bases; nucleotides outside the gene matches: 8. In nucleotides, the CDR3 is TGCAGCGTTGCCAGCGGGAGGTCTCGGGAGACCCAGTACTTC. Translated, it gives CSVASGRSRETQYF.

This clonotype was found a few times. The rearrangement uses TRBV7-9 and TRBJ1-2; D is possibly TRBD1 (5 bases). The germline V and J ends were trimmed by 5 bases and 2 bases, with 18 bases remaining between them. There are 16 residues in the CDR3. Germline CDR1 reads SEHNR; CDR2 reads FQNEAQ (reference sequence). As DNA, the CDR3 is TGTGCCAGCAGCCAAGCCCTTGGGGGACTGAACTATGGCTACACCTTC. As protein: CASSQALGGLNYGYTF.

There are many counts of this clonotype. The rearrangement uses TRBV5-1 and TRBJ2-7; D not certain. The germline V and J ends were trimmed by 5 bases and 0 bases, with 18 bases remaining between them. Germline-derived CDR1 and CDR2 are SGHRS and YFSETQ. This CDR3 has 16 residues. CDR3 sequence reads: CASSLLFGQFSYEQYF. The CDR3 DNA follows: TGCGCCAGCAGTTTACTCTTCGGTCAGTTCTCCTACGAGCAGTACTTC. The full variable domain, rest sourced from reference TRBV5-1 and TRBJ2-7, is KAGVTQTPRYLIKTRGQQVTLSCSPISGHRSVSWYQQTPGQGLQFLFEYFSETQRNKGNFPGRFSGRQFSNSRSEMNVSTLELGDSALYLCASSLLFGQFSYEQYFGPGTRLTVT.

This chain joins TRBV20-1 and TRBJ1-6; perhaps TRBD1 as D (6 bases). The CDR3 totals 13 residues. The V and J ends lost 6 bases and 5 bases respectively, with 11 bases between them. Germline lookup yields CDR1 DFQATT and CDR2 SNEGSKA (reference sequence). CDR3 nucleotide sequence: TGCAGTGCGAGACGACAGGATAATTCACCCCTCCACTTT. Translated, it gives CSARRQDNSPLHF.

The CDR3 DNA is TGTGCCAGCAGTTACTCGTGGTCCGGGGCTGGGGCCAACGTCCTGACTTTC. Translation gives CASSYSWSGAGANVLTF. The chain combines TRBV7-9 with TRBJ2-6; D may be TRBD2 (5 bases). Trimming removed 6 bases from V and 2 bases from J, with 17 bases in between. The CDR3 length is 17 residues. Germline values: CDR1 SEHNR, CDR2 FQNEAQ (reference sequence).

Ten or more counts support this clonotype. The CDR3 is CASSDVRSTGELFF. The CDR3 nucleotides are TGTGCCAGCAGCGATGTCCGGAGCACCGGGGAGCTGTTTTTT. The chain employs TRBV7-9 and TRBJ2-2; D unclear. Germline lookup yields CDR1 SEHNR and CDR2 FQNEAQ (reference sequence). The CDR3 has 14 amino acids. V shed 5 bases and J shed 4 bases, with 11 bases lying between them. Based on the CDR3 plus reference TRBV7-9 and TRBJ2-2, the full variable domain is DTGVSQNPRHKITKRGQNVTFRCDPISEHNRLYWYRQTLGQGPEFLTYFQNEAQLEKSRLLSDRFSAERPKGSFSTLEIQRTEQGDSAMYLCASSDVRSTGELFFGEGSRLTVL.

The rearrangement uses TRBV20-1 and TRBJ1-5; no reliable D call. CDR1 and CDR2 (germline): DFQATT, SNEGSKA (reference sequence). This CDR3 is 13 amino acids long. V shed 0 bases and J shed 11 bases, with 14 bases lying between them. The CDR3 is CSAREDRGETQHF. The CDR3 coding sequence is TGCAGTGCTAGAGAGGACCGAGGAGAGACCCAGCATTTT.

This clonotype has ten or more counts. The V and J genes are TRBV7-8 and TRBJ2-7; TRBD2 matches 7 bases. V trimming: 1 base; J trimming: 3 bases; junction bases outside the gene matches: 9. The germline V gene has CDR1 SGHVS and CDR2 FQNEAQ. The CDR3 totals 16 residues. The CDR3 nucleotides are TGTGCCAGCAGCTTAGGTTCGGGCGGGAGACGCTACGAGCAGTACTTC. It is translated as CASSLGSGGRRYEQYF.

Only a few counts were recorded for this clonotype. The gene calls are TRBV4-1 and TRBJ2-5; D is possibly TRBD2 (5 bases). This CDR3 comprises 14 residues. Germline V gene lookup returns CDR1 MGHRA and CDR2 YSYEKL. V was clipped by 4 bases and J by 3 bases, with 12 bases between them. CDR3 coding DNA: TGCGCCAGCAGCCCTGACGGACTGAAAGAGACCCAGTACTTC. This encodes CASSPDGLKETQYF.

This clonotype showed up many times. The J gene is TRBJ1-2, the V gene TRBV5-5; D perhaps matches TRBD1 (6 bases). V lost 4 bases, J lost 4 bases, and 17 bases lay in between. This CDR3 is built from 15 residues. Germline CDR1 reads SGHKS; CDR2 reads YYEKEE (reference sequence). In DNA form, the CDR3 reads TGTGCCAGCAGCGAAGGACAGTTAGGGGTCTATGGCTACACCTTC. It translates to CASSEGQLGVYGYTF.

This clonotype appeared a few times. The chain carries TRBV10-3 and TRBJ2-7; the D is unclear. The germline CDR1 and CDR2 sequences are ENHRY and SYGVKD. The V and J ends lost 4 bases and 6 bases respectively, with 13 bases between them. The CDR3 is made up of 13 amino acids. The CDR3 loop is CAISVQARVEQYF. The CDR3 DNA reads as TGTGCCATCAGTGTTCAGGCCCGGGTCGAGCAGTACTTC.

This clonotype was counted ten times or more. CDR3 sequence (DNA): TGCGCCAGCAGCTTCGGGACCACCACTAATGAAAAACTGTTTTTT. This sequence encodes CASSFGTTTNEKLFF. This chain uses TRBV5-1 with TRBJ1-4; a possible D gene is TRBD1 (5 bases). The length of the CDR3 is 15 residues. CDR1 and CDR2 (germline): SGHRS, YFSETQ. V was pared by 2 bases and J by 2 bases, with 10 bases between.

This clonotype was recorded at least ten times. The chain is built from TRBV7-2 and TRBJ2-5; possible D gene TRBD2, 6 bases. The germline V and J ends were trimmed by 5 bases and 2 bases, with 12 bases remaining between them. Germline V gene sequence: CDR1 SGHTA, CDR2 FQGNSA. The length of the CDR3 is 14 residues. CDR3 sequence reads: CASSPGGAQETQYF. The CDR3 region has the DNA TGTGCCAGCAGCCCCGGGGGAGCGCAAGAGACCCAGTACTTC. The full variable domain, completed using reference TRBV7-2 and TRBJ2-5, is GAGVSQSPSNKVTEKGKDVELRCDPISGHTALYWYRQSLGQGLEFLIYFQGNSAPDKSGLPSDRFSAERTGGSVSTLTIQRTQQEDSAVYLCASSPGGAQETQYFGPGTRLLVL.

The J gene is TRBJ2-7, the V gene TRBV29-1; 7 bases match TRBD1. The germline V gene encodes CDR1 SQVTM and CDR2 ANQGSEA. V gave up 4 bases and J gave up 3 bases; unmatched junction bases: 9. The CDR3 has 14 residues. CDR3 sequence reads: CSVAPRTGGYEQYF. The CDR3 bases are TGCAGCGTTGCACCTAGGACAGGAGGCTACGAGCAGTACTTC.

The sample holds a few counts of this clonotype. The genes are TRBV25-1 and TRBJ1-1; D is ambiguous. The V gene lost 3 bases and the J gene lost 6 bases, with 14 bases spanning the gap. The V gene's germline CDR1 is MGHDK and CDR2 SYGVNS. The CDR3 runs 14 residues. This CDR3 reads CASSDNTVNPEAFF. CDR3 DNA sequence: TGTGCCAGCAGTGACAATACAGTTAACCCTGAAGCTTTCTTT.

This clonotype has a count of ten or more. The rearrangement uses TRBV9 and TRBJ1-1; TRBD1 is a possible D gene (6 bases). CDR1 SGDLS and CDR2 YYNGEE come from the germline V gene. V was cut by 3 bases and J by 0 bases, with 12 bases left in between. The CDR3 loop spans 15 amino acids. The CDR3 DNA follows: TGTGCCAGCAGCGCCCACGGGACAATGAACACTGAAGCTTTCTTT. Translating it yields CASSAHGTMNTEAFF. Supplemented by reference TRBV9 and TRBJ1-1, the full variable domain reads DSGVTQTPKHLITATGQRVTLRCSPRSGDLSVYWYQQSLDQGLQFLIQYYNGEERAKGNILERFSAQQFPDLHSELNLSSLELGDSALYFCASSAHGTMNTEAFFGQGTRLTVV.